This T cell receptor beta chain was found in a study of T cells in Graves' hyperthyroidism and ophthalmopathy. Notes on the study in general: Blood also showed most of the thyroid clonotypes that were expanded above 0.001.

This clonotype was seen repeatedly, ten times or more. The antigen remains unidentified. RNA transcripts provided the source from which TCR beta CDR3 regions were amplified. Researchers ran a first-round RT-PCR on the TCR CDR3 using the HTBI primer set. One entry per CDR3 protein, called by TCRdb with MiXCR from the multiplex PCR reads. The repertoire includes about 840,000 distinct CDR3 sequences, about 38% of them detected once, and 7.5% to 9.5% sits in the top ten. V shed 6 bases and J 3 bases; nucleotides not matched to a gene: 8. CDR1 SNHLY and CDR2 FYNNEI come from the germline V gene. The CDR3 is made up of 16 amino acids.

The chain has TRBV2 and TRBJ1-5, with 10 bases lining up with TRBD1. The sample comprised blood. The sequence derives from a man aged 18 to 30 with Graves' hyperthyroidism. This CDR3 reads CASRASGQGPNQPQHF. CDR3 bases: TGTGCCAGCAGGGCATCGGGACAGGGGCCCAATCAGCCCCAGCATTTT.